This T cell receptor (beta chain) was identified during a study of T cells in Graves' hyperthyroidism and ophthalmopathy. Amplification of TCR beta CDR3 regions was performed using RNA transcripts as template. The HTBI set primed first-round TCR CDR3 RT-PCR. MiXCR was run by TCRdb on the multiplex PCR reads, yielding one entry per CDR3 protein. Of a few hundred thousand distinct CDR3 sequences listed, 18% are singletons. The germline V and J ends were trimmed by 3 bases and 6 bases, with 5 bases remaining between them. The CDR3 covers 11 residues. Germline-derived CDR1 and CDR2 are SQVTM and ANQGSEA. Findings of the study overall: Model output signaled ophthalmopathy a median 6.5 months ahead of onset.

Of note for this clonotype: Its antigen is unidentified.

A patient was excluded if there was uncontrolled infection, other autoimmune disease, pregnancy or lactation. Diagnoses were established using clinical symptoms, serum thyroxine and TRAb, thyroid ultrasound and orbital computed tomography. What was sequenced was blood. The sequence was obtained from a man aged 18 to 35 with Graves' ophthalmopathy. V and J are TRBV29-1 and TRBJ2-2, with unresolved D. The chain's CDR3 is CSVEGSGELFF. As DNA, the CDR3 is TGCAGCGTTGAGGGCTCCGGGGAGCTGTTTTTT.